This T cell receptor beta chain was obtained from a study of T cell changes during pregnancy in multiple sclerosis. J lost 6 bases, V lost 4 bases, and 3 bases had no gene match. Germline CDR1 is SGHDT and CDR2 is YYEEEE. The CDR3 is 15 amino acids. TCRdb keeps only in-frame clones here, not all; method: immunoSEQ multiplex PCR. Among tens of thousands of clones listed, about 90% were seen once. The input for sequencing was peripheral blood, taken after pregnancy. This clonotype was sampled from a female donor in good health, enrolled as a control in a pregnancy study. The rearrangement links TRBV5-6 to TRBJ2-1; 14 bases agree with TRBD2. In DNA form, the CDR3 reads TGTGCCAGCAGCCTAGGGACTAGCGGGAGCAATGAGCAGTTCTTC. Translation: CASSLGTSGSNEQFF.